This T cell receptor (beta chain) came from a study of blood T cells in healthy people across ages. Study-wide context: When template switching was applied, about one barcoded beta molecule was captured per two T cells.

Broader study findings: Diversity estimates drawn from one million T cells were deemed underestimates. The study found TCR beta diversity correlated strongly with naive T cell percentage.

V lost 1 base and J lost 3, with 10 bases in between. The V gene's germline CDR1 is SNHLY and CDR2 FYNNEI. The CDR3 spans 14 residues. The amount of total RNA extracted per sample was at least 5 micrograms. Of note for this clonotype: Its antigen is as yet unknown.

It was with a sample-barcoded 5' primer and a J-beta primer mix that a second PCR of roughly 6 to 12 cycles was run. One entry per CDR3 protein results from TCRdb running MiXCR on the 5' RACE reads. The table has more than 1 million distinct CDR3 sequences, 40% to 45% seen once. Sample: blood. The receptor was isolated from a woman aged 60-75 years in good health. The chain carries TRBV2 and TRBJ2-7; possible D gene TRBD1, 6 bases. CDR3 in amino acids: CASSEDTGYYEQYF. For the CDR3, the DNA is TGTGCCAGCAGTGAAGATACAGGGTACTACGAGCAGTACTTC.